This TCR beta chain was captured in a study of T cell responses to AZD1222 COVID-19 vaccine listed by TCRdb under 2021. Background on the whole study: AZD1222 recipients with second doses at about 4 weeks or about 12 weeks were pooled, because spike-specific TCR depth and breadth did not differ between schedules. TCR sequencing was performed for some 250 trial participants, of whom approximately 200 were given two doses of AZD1222 and some 26 were given two doses of MenACWY control vaccine. Enrollment into the trials was organized by age into subgroups of 18-55, 56-69 and 70-plus years, and those subgroups contained roughly 140, 27 and 60 TCR-sequenced participants, respectively.

The CDR3 regions of human TCRbeta chains were analyzed by immunosequencing. On the authors' methods: Repertoire TCRs were matched against a reference library of SARS-CoV-2-specific TCRs generated with the MIRA antigen-specificity platform. Breadth was defined as the fraction of unique TCRs that were SARS-CoV-2-associated. Depth was defined as the fraction of total T cells that were SARS-CoV-2-associated. Each spike-specific TCR was assigned to its reactive spike region and to a CD4 or CD8 class using the MIRA data. Log10-transformed breadth and depth values were compared by one-way ANOVA with Sidak's multiple comparisons tests. TCRdb provides this immuneACCESS table in a form limited to in-frame rearrangements. Some clones are lacking; in checked studies, under half of them reflect an unresolved V gene, and why the rest are absent is not known. Clone size and the V and J calls come from that table; the DNA yielded D and trimming. Present in this sample are 95,000 to 110,000 clones, roughly 88% of which were seen just once. The ten largest make up 4.5% to 5.5% of the sample.

A note on this clone: Its antigen remains undetermined. Within one base of it there is no much larger clone, and no base qualities were kept.

General conclusions and limits of the study: Spike-specific TCR breadth and depth rose significantly after two AZD1222 doses compared with day 0 and with MenACWY recipients. Reportedly, close to half of the unique spike-specific TCRs recognized epitopes lying outside the regions that are mutated in the B.1.351 and B.1.1.7 variants. Because no day 14 peak-response samples were available, repertoires were characterized only after the peak T cell response. Vaccine-associated CD4 TCRs spanned the whole spike protein, with dominant responses in regions 160-218 and 743-854. Only five to seven AZD1222 recipients were SARS-CoV-2 seropositive at baseline, limiting conclusions about previously exposed vaccinees. In the small 56-69-year group, the increase in depth fell short of significance, most likely because of low power. Most participants were white British and females outnumbered males, and the authors suggested that clonal diversity may have been underestimated.

V and J lose 4 bases and 1 base, and a span of 10 bases separates them. The germline V gene provides CDR1 ENHRY and CDR2 SYGVKD. The CDR3 holds 14 amino acids from the cysteine to the phenylalanine. Only CDR3 DNA is held: 42 bases, read in frame from base 1. In light of the paper, this sample's time point label describes: baseline before first vaccination. Vaccinee samples were obtained from the UK trials COV001 and COV002, which included a single-blind randomized controlled phase 2/3 trial of AZD1222 (ChAdOx1 nCoV-19) in healthy adults. Trial participant PBMC samples were collected at day 0 and day 28 after the second dose for TCRbeta chain sequencing.

The specimen was peripheral blood, collected on day 0 of AZD1222 vaccination. This sequence originates from an adult in good health. Rearrangement joined TRBV10-3 to TRBJ1-1, with TRBD1 tentatively as D gene (6 bases match). The nucleotides read TGTGCCATCAGTGCCACGACAGGGAACACTGAAGCTTTCTTT. This encodes CAISATTGNTEAFF.